Listed below are T cell receptor beta chains from one sample, sequenced in a study of human T cells and chemical hapten exposure. TCRdb re-called the RACE reads with MiXCR, one entry per CDR3 protein. In the table there are around 80,000 distinct CDR3 sequences, 6.5% to 8.5% of which are singletons. The source was whole blood, collected in connection with sensitization to the hapten diphenylcyclopropenone (DPC). The receptors were gathered from a woman in her 30s with alopecia areata. Some clones in this sample may be carry-over from other donors' samples. Both conserved end residues are part of each CDR3. Fields, in order: J gene, V gene, CDR3 protein.

>TRBJ1-1|TRBV12-3/TRBV12-4
CASLGAHNTEAFF
>TRBJ2-2|TRBV20-1
CSARLAGGTGELFF
>TRBJ2-3|TRBV5-6
CASSLNTRVKATDTQYF
>TRBJ1-6|TRBV7-9
CASSLVVGGRTYNSPLHF
>TRBJ1-2|TRBV10-3
CAISVGTGSNYGYTF
>TRBJ2-6|TRBV20-1
CSAHTRSGANVLTF
>TRBJ2-3|TRBV29-1
CSVDSGGAGDTQYF
>TRBJ2-2|TRBV6-2/TRBV6-3
CASSPGDFSTGELFF
>TRBJ1-2|TRBV7-2
CASSLWVRDYGYTF
>TRBJ1-3|TRBV11-2
CASSLVEGQRNTIYF